Below, 5 T cell receptor beta chains from the same sample are listed, as sequenced in a study of blood T cell repertoires in COVID-19. Sequencing used immunoSEQ multiplex PCR; TCRdb keeps in-frame clones, though not all of them. The table lists approximately 50,000 clones, 75% to 95% of them singletons. Sequenced: peripheral blood. The receptors stem from a man between 65 and 85 years old with acute or convalescent COVID-19.

The V and J genes are TRBV5-1 and TRBJ1-3; D possibly corresponds to TRBD1 (5 bases). Per germline, CDR1 SGHRS and CDR2 YFSETQ. The V end lost 4 bases, the J end lost 2 bases, and 13 bases lay between the germline ends. This CDR3 spans 15 amino acids. CDR3 sequence: CASSPAGRAGNTIYF. The CDR3 DNA reads as TGCGCCAGCAGCCCTGCTGGCAGGGCTGGAAACACCATATATTTT.

V and J are TRBV30 and TRBJ1-4, with 8 bases fitting TRBD1. Germline loops: CDR1 GTSNPN, CDR2 SVGIG (reference sequence). The CDR3 length is 14 residues. The junction had 5 bases not matched to a gene; V was cut back by 2 bases and J by 6 bases. The CDR3 DNA reads TGTGCCTGGAGTATAGGACAGGGACATGAAAAACTGTTTTTT. It specifies CAWSIGQGHEKLFF.

The chain joins TRBV7-9 to TRBJ1-2, with TRBD1 identical over 9 bases. V shed 4 bases, J shed 2 bases, and the junction held 2 bases outside the gene matches. Germline lookup yields CDR1 SEHNR and CDR2 FQNEAQ (reference sequence). The CDR3 has 14 amino acids. This chain's CDR3 is CASSSQGANYGYTF. The CDR3 DNA reads as TGTGCCAGCAGCTCACAGGGGGCGAACTATGGCTACACCTTC.

The chain couples TRBV5-1 to TRBJ1-5, with a possible D match to TRBD1 (5 bases). Trimming stripped 1 base from V and 1 base from J, with 9 bases between. This CDR3 has 15 residues. Germline CDR1 and CDR2: SGHRS and YFSETQ. The CDR3 region has the DNA TGCGCCAGCAGCTTGTTGGGGGGAAGCAATCAGCCCCAGCATTTT. The encoded protein is CASSLLGGSNQPQHF.

The V call is TRBV27, the J call TRBJ2-1, with 13 bases fitting TRBD2. In germline, CDR1 is MNHEY, CDR2 SMNVEV (reference sequence). V dropped 6 bases and J dropped 4; count of bases not matched to a gene: 12. This CDR3 region has 18 residues. CDR3 DNA: TGTGCCAGCAGGTCGGGACTAGCGGGGTCCCCATCTTACAATGAGCAGTTCTTC. It specifies CASRSGLAGSPSYNEQFF.